These T cell receptor beta chains were read from a single sample in a study of T-cell memory formation after mild COVID-19. TCRdb fed the 5' RACE reads into MiXCR, producing one record per CDR3 protein. Of roughly 550,000 distinct CDR3 sequences in the sample, 20% were seen once. The material sequenced was PBMCs or a T cell subset sorted from them (not recorded which). Source of these receptors: an adult woman who had mild COVID-19 (a few samples of this study predate the infection). Cell type and time point are not known. The CDR3 runs from the conserved cysteine through the conserved F or W. D genes are given only for firm matches. The listing skips clone size in some rows; elsewhere it reads once, few, many or a size class.

size | J | D | V | CDR3
few | TRBJ2-7 | - | TRBV12-3/TRBV12-4 | CASSLGKSYEQYF
- | TRBJ2-1 | - | TRBV20-1 | CSARDWQNNEQFF
- | TRBJ1-5 | - | TRBV24-1 | CATNGGNQPQHF
few | TRBJ1-2 | - | TRBV19 | CASSIGTGNGYTF
- | TRBJ2-2 | - | TRBV11-2 | CASSLVRGATGELFF
- | TRBJ2-3 | TRBD2 | TRBV6-2/TRBV6-3 | CASSSPGGPSLGTDTQYF
few | TRBJ2-1 | TRBD2 | TRBV7-2 | CASSQRTSGRNEQFF
- | TRBJ2-5 | TRBD1 | TRBV9 | CASSVQGQGARETQYF
- | TRBJ2-1 | - | TRBV7-9 | CASSLDPDEQFF
few | TRBJ1-1 | - | TRBV14 | CASSPIGYMNTEAFF
- | TRBJ1-1 | TRBD1 | TRBV5-5 | CASSFSGWDRGTEAFF
- | TRBJ2-7 | - | TRBV7-9 | CASSLPTQEDEQYF
- | TRBJ2-3 | - | TRBV20-1 | CSAPHAEVAGWTDTQYF
few | TRBJ1-2 | - | TRBV20-1 | CSVSSSEDYGYTF